The 22 T cell receptor beta chains listed next were all sequenced from one sample in a study of blood T cell repertoires in COVID-19. The repertoire was sequenced with immunoSEQ multiplex PCR; TCRdb's copy has only in-frame clones and lacks some. The sample shows 490,000 or so clones, roughly nine tenths of them seen only once. The specimen sequenced was PBMCs or T cells enriched from blood (not recorded which). The receptors derive from a woman in her sixties or seventies who had recovered from COVID-19.

This chain links TRBV18 with TRBJ1-2, with a possible D match to TRBD1 (6 bases). Trimming left V 1 base short and J 4 bases short, with 10 bases between. CDR1 KGHSH and CDR2 LQKENI come from the germline V gene. The CDR3 runs 14 residues. The CDR3 bases are TGTGCCAGCTCACCACTAGAAGGGGGCTATGGCTACACCTTC. As protein: CASSPLEGGYGYTF.

The chain is built from TRBV6-5 and TRBJ1-6; 8 bases fit TRBD1. The CDR3 contains 14 residues. V shed 9 bases and J 2 bases; nucleotides not matched to a gene: 3. Germline V gene lookup returns CDR1 MNHEY and CDR2 SVGAGI. The CDR3 region is CASGQGAYNSPLHF. CDR3 nucleotide sequence: TGTGCCAGTGGACAGGGAGCCTATAATTCACCCCTCCACTTT.

The rearrangement links TRBV5-1 to TRBJ1-1; D gene ambiguous. The CDR3 totals 14 residues. From germline, CDR1 is SGHRS and CDR2 YFSETQ. Trimming stripped 2 bases from V and 4 bases from J, with 12 bases between. The CDR3 reads CASSFDRSGTEAFF. The CDR3 nucleotides are TGCGCCAGCAGCTTTGACCGTTCGGGCACTGAAGCTTTCTTT.

The chain has TRBV5-1 and TRBJ2-5, with 8 bases fitting TRBD1. Germline CDR1 reads SGHRS; CDR2 reads YFSETQ. The CDR3 contains 16 residues. With V trimmed by 0 bases and J by 2 bases, 6 bases remained unmatched. CDR3 sequence reads: CASSLDPTGDQETQYF. In nucleotides, the CDR3 is TGCGCCAGCAGCTTGGATCCGACAGGGGATCAAGAGACCCAGTACTTC.

This chain uses TRBV19 with TRBJ2-1; possibly TRBD1 for D (6 bases). Germline V gives CDR1 LNHDA, CDR2 SQIVND (reference sequence). The CDR3 has 16 amino acids. Trimming took 3 bases from V and 3 from J, leaving 15 bases between them. CDR3 amino acids: CASSIGGRVGYNEQFF. The DNA for the CDR3 is TGTGCCAGTAGTATTGGGGGCAGGGTGGGCTACAATGAGCAGTTCTTC.

The chain combines TRBV6-5 with TRBJ1-2, with a weak D call TRBD1 (6 bases). V shed 7 bases and J shed 6 bases, with 18 bases lying between them. From germline, CDR1 is MNHEY and CDR2 SVGAGI. The CDR3 is 14 residues long. CDR3 in amino acids: CASTGAGAGDGYTF. CDR3 sequence (DNA): TGTGCCAGCACTGGGGCAGGGGCGGGCGATGGCTACACCTTC.

The V gene is TRBV5-1, the J gene TRBJ1-3; D possibly corresponds to TRBD1 (6 bases). Germline CDR1 and CDR2: SGHRS and YFSETQ. This CDR3 comprises 15 residues. Between the trimmed V and J ends, which lost 4 bases and 1 base, there was a span of 12 bases. As DNA, the CDR3 is TGCGCCAGCAGCGACCCCAGGGGTTCTGGAAACACCATATATTTT. This gives the protein CASSDPRGSGNTIYF. Full variable domain (missing parts from reference TRBV5-1 and TRBJ1-3): KAGVTQTPRYLIKTRGQQVTLSCSPISGHRSVSWYQQTPGQGLQFLFEYFSETQRNKGNFPGRFSGRQFSNSRSEMNVSTLELGDSALYLCASSDPRGSGNTIYFGEGSWLTVV.

The chain carries TRBV5-1 and TRBJ2-1; TRBD1 is a possible D gene (6 bases). Trimming cost V 2 bases and J 9 bases, with 18 bases left between them. Per the germline V gene, CDR1 is SGHRS and CDR2 is YFSETQ. The CDR3 has 15 amino acids. The CDR3 nucleotides read TGCGCCAGCAGCTTCTCCGAGTACAGGGTCGCTGAGCAGTTCTTC. The encoded protein is CASSFSEYRVAEQFF.

V is TRBV6-4 and J is TRBJ2-7, with a possible D match to TRBD1 (6 bases). Trimming shortened V by 6 bases and J by 0 bases, and 18 bases separated the two germline ends. This CDR3 is 16 amino acids long. From germline, CDR1 is MRHNA and CDR2 SNTAGT. The CDR3 reads CASREPSNRDSYEQYV. The CDR3 bases are TGTGCCAGCAGGGAACCTTCAAACAGGGACTCCTACGAGCAGTACGTC.

J is TRBJ2-7 and V is TRBV7-2; 7 bases match TRBD2. This CDR3 comprises 14 residues. V lost 3 bases and J lost 3; bases outside the gene matches: 5. CDR1 and CDR2 (germline): SGHTA, FQGNSA. As DNA, the CDR3 is TGTGCCAGCAGCTTGGGAGGGGCTGGCTACGAGCAGTACTTC. Protein sequence: CASSLGGAGYEQYF.

This rearrangement joins TRBV5-1 to TRBJ2-7, with D maybe TRBD1 (5 bases). The V end lost 0 bases, the J end lost 2 bases, and 18 bases lay between the germline ends. The CDR3 consists of 17 residues. Germline CDR1 and CDR2: SGHRS and YFSETQ. CDR3 in DNA: TGCGCCAGCAGCTTGGCCTTGGTGACAGCCAGACCCTACGAGCAGTACTTC. Translating gives CASSLALVTARPYEQYF. Full variable domain (missing parts from reference TRBV5-1 and TRBJ2-7): KAGVTQTPRYLIKTRGQQVTLSCSPISGHRSVSWYQQTPGQGLQFLFEYFSETQRNKGNFPGRFSGRQFSNSRSEMNVSTLELGDSALYLCASSLALVTARPYEQYFGPGTRLTVT.

The chain uses TRBV24-1 and TRBJ1-1, with 9 bases lining up with TRBD1. This CDR3 region has 13 residues. V gave up 7 bases and J gave up 4 bases; unmatched junction bases: 3. Germline CDR1 and CDR2: KGHDR and SFDVKD. CDR3 region: CATRPTGGTEAFF. CDR3 nucleotide sequence: TGTGCCACCAGACCGACAGGGGGCACTGAAGCTTTCTTT.

This chain links TRBV21-1 with TRBJ1-6; TRBD1 is taken as the D call from the table, unchecked against the DNA. TRBV21-1 constitutes a pseudogene. The CDR3 consists of 15 residues. The CDR3 nucleotides read TGTGCCAGCAGACTCGACAGAGACTCTAATTCACCCCTCCACTTT. It translates to CASRLDRDSNSPLHF.

The rearrangement joins TRBV24-1 to TRBJ2-2; D perhaps matches TRBD1 (7 bases). The length of the CDR3 is 14 residues. Germline lookup yields CDR1 KGHDR and CDR2 SFDVKD. V lost 5 bases, J lost 6 bases, and 12 bases lay in between. In DNA, the CDR3 is TGTGCCACCAGTGGCCCCAGGGGGGCCGGGGAGCTGTTTTTT. This gives the protein CATSGPRGAGELFF.

The chain has TRBV3-1 (or the pseudogene TRBV3-2) and TRBJ2-2, with 7 positions matching TRBD1. Unmatched junction bases numbered 3, after V lost 4 bases and J lost 1 base. Per the germline V gene, CDR1 is LGHDT and CDR2 is YNNKEL (reference sequence). CDR3 length: 15 residues. The CDR3, as DNA: TGTGCCAGCAGCCCCCGGGACAGGAACACCGGGGAGCTGTTTTTT. It is translated as CASSPRDRNTGELFF.

Details on this clone: The same CDR3 can be traced to other DNA sequences in this sample. This chain uses TRBV2 with TRBJ1-1; D is possibly TRBD1 (6 bases). The V end was cut by 6 bases, the J end by 1 base, with 9 bases between. Germline CDR1 SNHLY, CDR2 FYNNEI. CDR3 length: 13 residues. CDR3 residues: CASRGQENTEAFF. The CDR3, as DNA: TGTGCCAGCAGGGGACAAGAGAACACTGAAGCTTTCTTT.

The chain recombines TRBV6-1 with TRBJ1-3; TRBD1 agrees at 8 bases. The CDR3 is made up of 15 amino acids. Germline lookup yields CDR1 MNHNS and CDR2 SASEGT. V shed 1 base, J shed 3 bases, and the junction held 2 bases outside the gene matches. The chain's CDR3 is CASSEGTGLGNTIYF. CDR3 DNA: TGTGCCAGCAGTGAAGGGACAGGGCTTGGAAACACCATATATTTT.

The chain joins TRBV5-1 to TRBJ2-1; 15 bases are shared with TRBD2. Unmatched junction bases numbered 3, after V lost 4 bases and J lost 10 bases. Germline-derived CDR1 and CDR2 are SGHRS and YFSETQ. The CDR3 runs 14 residues. The CDR3 loop is CASSRGLAGGEQFF. The CDR3 nucleotides are TGCGCCAGCAGCAGGGGACTAGCGGGGGGCGAGCAGTTCTTC.

The rearrangement uses TRBV5-1 and TRBJ2-3; D remains ambiguous. The V gene lost 0 bases and the J gene lost 2 bases, with 16 bases spanning the gap. Germline assignment: CDR1 SGHRS and CDR2 YFSETQ. This CDR3 spans 17 amino acids. CDR3 protein: CASSLEHNKVATDTQYF. In DNA, the CDR3 is TGCGCCAGCAGCTTGGAACACAATAAAGTGGCCACAGATACGCAGTATTTT.

This chain links TRBV7-9 with TRBJ1-5; D possibly corresponds to TRBD1 (6 bases). Germline V lookup: CDR1 SEHNR, CDR2 FQNEAQ (reference sequence). V lost 0 bases and J 10 bases, leaving 10 bases between the germline ends. CDR3 length equals 13 residues. CDR3 region: CASSLASQGPQHF. DNA of the CDR3: TGTGCCAGCAGCTTAGCGTCACAGGGCCCCCAGCATTTT.

This clone has only one observation. This sequence joins TRBV7-8 and TRBJ1-2, with 9 bases matching TRBD1. The V and J ends lost 5 bases and 4 bases, in that order; junction bases with no gene match: 8. This CDR3 is 15 amino acids long. The germline V gene encodes CDR1 SGHVS and CDR2 FQNEAQ. CDR3 DNA: TGTGCCAGCAGCGCCCGGGACAGGGATCTCTATGGCTACACCTTC. It translates to CASSARDRDLYGYTF.

The chain links TRBV24-1 to TRBJ2-3, with D perhaps TRBD1 (5 bases). The CDR3 sequence is 13 residues long. The V gene's germline CDR1 is KGHDR and CDR2 SFDVKD. The ends were cut back, 5 bases at V and 7 bases at J, with 12 bases in the middle. In DNA form, the CDR3 reads TGTGCCACCAGTGCCCAGCAGGGAAATACGCAGTATTTT. Its protein product is CATSAQQGNTQYF.